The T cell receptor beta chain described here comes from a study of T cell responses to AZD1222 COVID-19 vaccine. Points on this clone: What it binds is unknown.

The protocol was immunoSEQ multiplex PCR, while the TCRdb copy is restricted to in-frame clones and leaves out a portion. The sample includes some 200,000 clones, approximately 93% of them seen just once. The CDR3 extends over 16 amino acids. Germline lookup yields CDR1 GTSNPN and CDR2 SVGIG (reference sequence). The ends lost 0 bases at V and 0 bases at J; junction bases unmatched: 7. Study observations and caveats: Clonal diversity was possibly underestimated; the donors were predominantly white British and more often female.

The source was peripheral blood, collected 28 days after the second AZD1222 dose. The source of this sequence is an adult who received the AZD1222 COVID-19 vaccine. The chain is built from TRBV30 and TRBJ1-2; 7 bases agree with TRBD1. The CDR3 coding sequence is TGTGCCTGGAGTGTAGGTTCAGGGGGTACTAACTATGGCTACACCTTC. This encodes CAWSVGSGGTNYGYTF. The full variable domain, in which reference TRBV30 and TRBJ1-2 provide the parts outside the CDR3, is SQTIHQWPATLVQPVGSPLSLECTVEGTSNPNLYWYRQAAGRGLQLLFYSVGIGQISSEVPQNLSASRPQDRQFILSSKKLLLSDSGFYLCAWSVGSGGTNYGYTFGSGTRLTVV.